The 10 T cell receptor beta chains below all came from one sample that was sequenced in a study of human CD8 memory T cell subsets. By UMI-labeled 5' RACE, the TCR beta libraries were made. TCRdb reprocessed the 5' RACE reads and reports one entry per CDR3 protein, with no DNA. The table lists 19,000 or so distinct CDR3 sequences. Material for sequencing was CD8+ stem-like memory T cells (TSCM and TCM) sorted from PBMCs. As for subset: stem-like memory CD8 T cells (TSTEM), CCR7+ PD-1- TIGIT-. The receptors come from a human donor in good health.

The gene calls are TRBV20-1 and TRBJ2-5; TCRdb lists TRBD2, though no DNA is available to test this call. Per germline, CDR1 DFQATT and CDR2 SNEGSKA (reference sequence). CDR3 size: 15 residues. The chain's CDR3 is CSARDPRGEVVTQYF.

V and J are TRBV28 and TRBJ2-1; no DNA is available, so the TRBD1 call from TCRdb remains unchecked. The CDR3 contains 13 residues. Germline V gene sequence: CDR1 MDHEN, CDR2 SYDVKM. The CDR3 reads CASSSRGYNEQFF.

The chain carries TRBV2 and TRBJ1-1; the TCRdb call, TRBD1, lacks DNA for checking. The germline V gene encodes CDR1 SNHLY and CDR2 FYNNEI. The CDR3 contains 13 residues. This CDR3 is CASSYRGLTEAFF. Based on the CDR3 plus reference TRBV2 and TRBJ1-1, the full variable domain is EPEVTQTPSHQVTQMGQEVILRCVPISNHLYFYWYRQILGQKVEFLVSFYNNEISEKSEIFDDQFSVERPDGSNFTLKIRSTKLEDSAMYFCASSYRGLTEAFFGQGTRLTVV.

The chain recombines TRBV7-9 with TRBJ2-5; the D call from TCRdb, TRBD1, cannot be confirmed without DNA. The CDR3 has 15 residues. The germline V gene encodes CDR1 SEHNR and CDR2 FQNEAQ (reference sequence). The CDR3 region is CASSPRVGAGETQYF.

The rearrangement joins TRBV5-1 to TRBJ1-1. CDR3 size: 16 residues. In germline, CDR1 is SGHRS, CDR2 YFSETQ. Here the CDR3 reads CASSLDSGMGNTEAFF.

V and J are TRBV4-3 and TRBJ1-1; TCRdb's D gene call, TRBD1, goes unchecked for lack of DNA. CDR1 LGHNA and CDR2 YSLEER come from the germline V gene. The CDR3 sequence is 15 residues long. The CDR3 protein is CASSQANRGVTEAFF.

The chain recombines TRBV3-1 with TRBJ2-3; TCRdb names TRBD2, which stays unverified in the absence of DNA. Germline loops: CDR1 LGHDT, CDR2 YNNKEL (reference sequence). The CDR3 has 20 residues. The CDR3 is CASSPAGGLAGFRSTDTQYF.

The V and J genes are TRBV19 and TRBJ2-5; without DNA, the TCRdb call of TRBD2 cannot be checked. Germline assignment: CDR1 LNHDA and CDR2 SQIVND (reference sequence). The CDR3 covers 15 residues. Here the CDR3 reads CASSIGTSGVTAQYF.

The chain has TRBV21-1 and TRBJ1-1; TCRdb selects TRBD1, and the lack of DNA leaves this call unchecked. TRBV21-1 corresponds to a pseudogene. The CDR3 has 15 residues. The CDR3 sequence is CASTNHPGGITEAFF.

This sequence joins TRBV29-1 and TRBJ1-2; with no DNA, the TCRdb D assignment of TRBD1 cannot be verified. In germline, CDR1 is SQVTM, CDR2 ANQGSEA. The CDR3 is made up of 14 amino acids. This CDR3 reads CSVENLDRGIGYTF.